Listed below are T cell receptor beta chains from one sample, sequenced in a study of tissue T cells after allogeneic stem cell transplantation. The assay was immunoSEQ multiplex PCR, and TCRdb's table has in-frame clones only and misses some. This table has 5,500 to 8,500 clones, roughly 60% appearing once. The source material was duodenum tissue, sampled at autopsy. Every receptor here comes from a female donor of 60 years or more with lung cancer. Both conserved end residues are part of each CDR3. A D gene is named only where the DNA matches it firmly. Rows may omit the clone size; those that give it use once, few, many or a size class.

>TRBD1|TRBV10-3|13|NA|TRBJ1-2
CAIRGTGDGGYTF
TGTGCCATCAGGGGGACAGGGGACGGCGGCTACACCTTC
>TRBD1|TRBV6-5|15|NA|TRBJ2-3
CASSSRQGRTDTQYF
TGTGCCAGCAGTTCCCGACAGGGAAGGACAGATACGCAGTATTTT
>NA|TRBV19|17|NA|TRBJ2-2
CASSIALRVLNTGELFF
TGTGCCAGTAGTATAGCCTTAAGGGTCCTGAACACCGGGGAGCTGTTTTTT
>NA|TRBV5-8|13|NA|TRBJ2-3
CASSRDDTDTQYF
TGTGCCAGCAGCCGAGATGACACAGATACGCAGTATTTT
>NA|TRBV2|16|NA|TRBJ1-5
CASSTGGGWGNQPQHF
TGTGCCAGCAGTACCGGAGGGGGGTGGGGGAATCAGCCCCAGCATTTT
>NA|TRBV5-8|17|NA|TRBJ2-1
CASSLIPEPTLHDEQFF
TGTGCCAGCAGCTTAATCCCGGAACCCACCTTACATGATGAGCAGTTCTTC
>NA|TRBV19|13|medium-sized|TRBJ2-7
CASSQAGPHEQYF
TGTGCCAGTAGCCAGGCCGGCCCCCACGAGCAGTACTTC
>NA|TRBV5-4|17|few|TRBJ2-6
CASSPYRRISGANVLTF
TGTGCCAGCAGCCCCTACCGACGGATTTCTGGGGCCAACGTCCTGACTTTC
>NA|TRBV6-2/TRBV6-3|13|NA|TRBJ2-1
CASSYDRYNEQFF
TGTGCCAGCAGTTACGACCGATACAATGAGCAGTTCTTC
>NA|TRBV3-1/TRBV3-2|21|few|TRBJ1-6
CASSRLQGHETGSSYNSPLHF
TGTGCCAGCAGCCGTCTCCAGGGGCACGAAACCGGAAGCTCCTATAATTCACCCCTCCACTTT
>NA|TRBV6-6|12|NA|TRBJ1-5
CASSYGDQPQHF
TGTGCCAGCAGTTATGGAGATCAGCCCCAGCATTTT
>NA|TRBV1|15|NA|TRBJ2-1
CTSGIRDRGRNEQFF
TGCACCAGCGGGATCCGGGACAGGGGACGGAATGAGCAGTTCTTC
>NA|TRBV18|15|NA|TRBJ1-3
CASSGQTVSGNTIYF
TGTGCCAGCTCCGGCCAGACAGTCTCTGGAAACACCATATATTTT
>NA|TRBV19|16|NA|TRBJ2-1
CASSIYATSSYNEQFF
TGTGCCAGTAGTATATATGCTACCAGCTCCTACAATGAGCAGTTCTTC
>NA|TRBV7-2|14|NA|TRBJ1-3
CASSLVRQSNTIYF
TGTGCCAGCAGCTTAGTTCGGCAGTCAAACACCATATATTTT
>TRBD1|TRBV30|14|NA|TRBJ1-5
CAWQQGVGDQPQHF
TGTGCCTGGCAACAGGGGGTGGGCGATCAGCCCCAGCATTTT
>NA|TRBV30|15|once|TRBJ1-1
CAWHRVSLRDTEAFF
TGTGCCTGGCACAGAGTCTCCCTTAGGGACACTGAAGCTTTCTTT
>TRBD2|TRBV11-2|18|medium-sized|TRBJ2-3
CASSLREGTGPFTDTQYF
TGTGCCAGCAGCTTAAGGGAGGGTACAGGCCCTTTCACAGATACGCAGTATTTT
>NA|TRBV7-8|16|few|TRBJ1-2
CASRLTAGRPNYGYTF
TGTGCCAGCCGCCTCACGGCAGGACGTCCTAACTATGGCTACACCTTC
>TRBD2|TRBV9|17|medium-sized|TRBJ2-3
CASSVEPSGGRRDTQYF
TGTGCCAGCAGCGTAGAACCCAGCGGGGGGAGAAGAGATACGCAGTATTTT
>NA|TRBV3-1/TRBV3-2|14|NA|TRBJ1-2
CASSPTSGVYGYTF
TGTGCCAGCAGCCCGACTTCAGGGGTCTATGGCTACACCTTC
>TRBD2|TRBV11-3|16|few|TRBJ2-1
CASSSRLAGVRGEQFF
TGTGCCAGCAGCTCTCGACTAGCGGGAGTTCGGGGTGAGCAGTTCTTC
>TRBD2|TRBV14|14|NA|TRBJ2-3
CASSQGLAPDTQYF
TGTGCCAGCAGCCAGGGACTAGCACCAGATACGCAGTATTTT
>NA|TRBV29-1|15|NA|TRBJ1-2
CRVGGAGGLFYGYTF
TGCCGCGTGGGGGGGGCGGGCGGCCTCTTCTATGGCTACACCTTC
>NA|TRBV14|16|NA|TRBJ1-6
CASSRSWGSYNSPLHF
TGTGCCAGCAGCCGCTCCTGGGGTTCCTATAATTCACCCCTCCACTTT
>NA|TRBV19|12|once|TRBJ2-7
CAAVGSSYEQYF
TGTGCTGCCGTGGGGAGCTCCTACGAGCAGTACTTC
>NA|TRBV11-3|14|NA|TRBJ1-5
CASSLEGIVPPQHF
TGTGCCAGCAGCTTAGAAGGCATAGTTCCACCCCAGCATTTT
>NA|TRBV20-1|11|NA|TRBJ2-1
CSARDSGWLFF
TGCAGTGCTAGAGATTCCGGTTGGTTGTTCTTC
>NA|TRBV7-2|13|few|TRBJ1-2
CASTVQDNYGYTF
TGTGCCAGCACCGTACAGGATAACTATGGCTACACCTTC
>NA|TRBV4-1|17|NA|TRBJ1-4
CASSQSDSEGPNEKLFF
TGCGCCAGCAGCCAATCGGACTCGGAGGGCCCTAATGAAAAACTGTTTTTT
>NA|TRBV2|15|NA|TRBJ1-1
CASSEEDTSNTEAFF
TGTGCCAGCAGTGAAGAAGACACATCGAACACTGAAGCTTTCTTT
>TRBD1|TRBV4-1|14|NA|TRBJ1-2
CASSQDGTGYGYTF
TGCGCCAGCAGCCAAGATGGGACAGGATATGGCTACACCTTC
>TRBD1|TRBV5-8|15|medium-sized|TRBJ2-1
CASIRDRSSYNEQFF
TGTGCCAGCATCCGGGACAGGAGCTCCTACAATGAGCAGTTCTTC
>NA|TRBV5-1|14|NA|TRBJ2-2
CASSLHQSTGELFF
TGCGCCAGCAGCTTGCACCAGAGCACCGGGGAGCTGTTTTTT
>TRBD2|TRBV19|17|NA|TRBJ2-3
CASSNYLSGGAGGTQYF
TGTGCCAGTAGCAACTACCTTAGCGGAGGTGCGGGGGGTACGCAGTATTTT
>TRBD1|TRBV11-2|15|NA|TRBJ1-2
CASSLGQGEYYGYTF
TGTGCCAGCAGCTTAGGACAGGGCGAGTACTATGGCTACACCTTC
>NA|TRBV18|15|NA|TRBJ1-4
CASSPPQGRREKLFF
TGTGCCAGCTCACCACCGCAGGGGCGGCGGGAAAAACTGTTTTTT